This T cell receptor beta chain stems from a study of identical twins. TCRdb analysed the 5' RACE reads with MiXCR anew, one entry per CDR3 protein. Seen here are roughly 690,000 distinct CDR3 sequences, 5.5% to 6.5% observed once, and the top ten hold under 2%. Germline CDR1 is SGHRS and CDR2 is YFSETQ. CDR3 length: 17 amino acids. With V trimmed by 5 bases and J by 5 bases, 14 bases remained unmatched. The sequence derives from a man younger than 35 in good health. The sample was naive T cells sorted from blood. The chain couples TRBV5-1 to TRBJ2-1; 9 positions match TRBD2. DNA of the CDR3: TGCGCCAGCAGAGTTTTGGGCGGCGGGAGGGCGGACAATGAGCAGTTCTTC. The encoded protein is CASRVLGGGRADNEQFF.